These T cell receptor beta chains were read from a single sample in a study of blood T cell repertoires in COVID-19. Some clones are missing from TCRdb's copy, which holds only in-frame ones; the method was immunoSEQ multiplex PCR. The sample records tens of thousands of clones, roughly 79% being singletons. Sequenced input: peripheral blood. These receptors originate from a man at least 80 years old with acute or convalescent COVID-19. Both conserved end residues are part of each CDR3. A D gene is named only where the DNA matches it firmly. Not every row has a clone size; where given, it reads once, few, many or a size class.

- TRBJ2-7 TRBV29-1 - CSVGWTGRASYEQYF TGCAGCGTTGGCTGGACAGGGAGGGCCTCCTACGAGCAGTACTTC
- TRBJ2-5 TRBV24-1 - CATSDPTAGETQYF TGTGCCACCAGTGATCCGACAGCGGGAGAGACCCAGTACTTC
- TRBJ1-6 TRBV30 TRBD1 CAWEGAGVGDSPLHF TGTGCCTGGGAGGGGGCAGGGGTGGGTGATTCACCCCTCCACTTT
- TRBJ1-2 TRBV7-2 TRBD1 CASSQGQGAYGYTF TGTGCCAGCAGCCAAGGACAGGGGGCTTATGGCTACACCTTC
- TRBJ2-1 TRBV9 TRBD2 CASSVGGRATYNEQFF TGTGCCAGCAGCGTAGGCGGGAGGGCCACCTACAATGAGCAGTTCTTC
- TRBJ2-7 TRBV29-1 TRBD1 CSVTRDRGSYEQYF TGCAGCGTTACCCGGGACAGGGGTTCCTACGAGCAGTACTTC
- TRBJ2-5 TRBV11-2 TRBD1 CASSLDRIQTQYF TGTGCCAGCAGCTTGGACAGGATCCAGACCCAGTACTTC
- TRBJ1-5 TRBV12-3/TRBV12-4 TRBD1 CASGYRGNQPQHF TGTGCCAGCGGTTACAGGGGGAATCAGCCCCAGCATTTT
- TRBJ2-2 TRBV5-1 - CASSYNSGAGRGELFF TGCGCCAGCAGCTATAATAGCGGTGCGGGTAGAGGGGAGCTGTTTTTT
- TRBJ2-1 TRBV6-6 TRBD2 CASRIPGLAADNEQFF TGTGCCAGCAGAATACCCGGGCTAGCGGCAGACAATGAGCAGTTCTTC
- TRBJ2-7 TRBV28 - CASSSVPYEQYF TGTGCCAGCAGCTCAGTACCCTACGAGCAGTACTTC
few TRBJ2-1 TRBV6-2/TRBV6-3 - CASSYSHVSNNEQFF TGTGCCAGCAGTTACTCGCACGTTTCTAACAATGAGCAGTTCTTC
- TRBJ1-3 TRBV5-6 TRBD1 CASSWDRGSGNTIYF TGTGCCAGCAGCTGGGACAGGGGTTCTGGAAACACCATATATTTT
- TRBJ1-4 TRBV30 TRBD1 CAWSEGQLGANEKLFF TGTGCCTGGAGTGAGGGACAGCTCGGTGCTAATGAAAAACTGTTTTTT
- TRBJ1-3 TRBV10-3 - CAIKDSSTGNTIYF TGTGCCATCAAGGACAGCTCCACTGGAAACACCATATATTTT
- TRBJ2-5 TRBV28 TRBD1 CASSLVLQGAQETQYF TGTGCCAGCAGTCTTGTACTACAGGGGGCGCAAGAGACCCAGTACTTC
- TRBJ2-1 TRBV5-6 - CASSLLVGAFTSYNEQFF TGTGCCAGCAGCTTGCTTGTAGGGGCCTTTACATCCTACAATGAGCAGTTCTTC
- TRBJ1-3 TRBV19 - CASTRSGGGNTIYF TGTGCCAGTACCCGATCGGGAGGCGGAAACACCATATATTTT
- TRBJ2-1 TRBV5-8 - CASSFRYNEQFF TGTGCCAGCAGCTTTCGGTACAATGAGCAGTTCTTC
- TRBJ1-3 TRBV27 - CASSALGASGNTIYF TGTGCCAGCAGTGCCCTGGGGGCATCTGGAAACACCATATATTTT
once TRBJ2-1 TRBV7-9 TRBD2 CASSPSFGTSPFF TGTGCCAGCAGCCCGTCCTTCGGGACTAGCCCGTTCTTC
- TRBJ1-4 TRBV7-8 - CASSRFTTNEKLFF TGTGCCAGCAGCCGTTTTACAACTAATGAAAAACTGTTTTTT
few TRBJ2-7 TRBV18 - CASSGDGHSEQYF TGTGCCAGCTCGGGAGACGGCCACTCCGAGCAGTACTTC
- TRBJ1-4 TRBV7-6 - CASSLADSGEKLFF TGTGCCAGCAGCTTAGCGGACAGCGGAGAAAAACTGTTTTTT
once TRBJ2-2 TRBV2 TRBD1 CASTGGQVDTGELFF TGTGCCAGCACTGGGGGACAGGTGGACACCGGGGAGCTGTTTTTT
- TRBJ2-7 TRBV5-1 - CASSLGQQGPIEQYF TGCGCCAGCAGCCTTGGCCAACAGGGTCCGATCGAGCAGTACTTC
- TRBJ2-2 TRBV18 - CASSTYTDNTGELFF TGTGCCAGCTCAACTTACACAGATAACACCGGGGAGCTGTTTTTT
- TRBJ1-6 TRBV5-5 - CASGRELFLYSPLHF TGTGCCAGTGGCAGGGAACTGTTTCTGTATTCACCCCTCCACTTT
few TRBJ1-2 TRBV2 - CASTPLDGYTF TGTGCCAGCACCCCCCTCGATGGCTACACCTTC
few TRBJ2-7 TRBV7-9 TRBD2 CASSPLGLAASYEQYF TGTGCCAGCAGCCCATTGGGACTAGCGGCGTCCTACGAGCAGTACTTC
once TRBJ2-6 TRBV28 - CASSPSGTGANVLTF TGTGCCAGCAGCCCTTCAGGGACTGGGGCCAACGTCCTGACTTTC
- TRBJ1-2 TRBV6-1 - CASSEGQRAGACTF TGTGCCAGCAGTGAAGGGCAGAGGGCAGGGGCCTGTACCTTC
once TRBJ1-1 TRBV6-5 - CASSYRRGLEAFF TGTGCCAGCAGTTATCGCAGGGGTCTTGAAGCTTTCTTT
once TRBJ1-3 TRBV11-2 TRBD1 CASSLARDRGRNTIYF TGTGCCAGCAGCTTAGCCCGGGACAGGGGTAGAAACACCATATATTTT
- TRBJ2-1 TRBV7-9 - CASSLFGSGAYNEQFF TGTGCCAGCAGCTTATTTGGTAGCGGCGCCTACAATGAGCAGTTCTTC
- TRBJ1-2 TRBV6-5 - CASSQQVANYGYTF TGTGCCAGCAGCCAACAGGTAGCTAACTATGGCTACACCTTC
- TRBJ2-1 TRBV2 TRBD2 CASSSGLGNEQFF TGTGCCAGCAGTTCCGGACTAGGTAATGAGCAGTTCTTC